This is a list of T cell receptor beta chains from one sample in a study of T cell responses to AZD1222 COVID-19 vaccine. Only in-frame clones appear in the TCRdb table, and some are missing; sequencing was by immunoSEQ multiplex PCR. The table shows approximately 67,000 clones, with roughly 85% occurring only once. Sample: peripheral blood, taken on day 0 of AZD1222 vaccination. These receptors were obtained from an adult in good health. The CDR3 runs from the conserved cysteine through the conserved F or W. A D gene is named only where the DNA matches it firmly. The size entry is marked missing in some rows and otherwise reads once, few, many or a size class.

d_call	cdr3_length	clone_size	j_call	v_call	cdr3_aa	cdr3_nt
-	17	-	TRBJ1-1	TRBV5-1	CASSFGGGYVGNTEAFF	TGCGCCAGCAGCTTCGGAGGAGGCTATGTGGGGAACACTGAAGCTTTCTTT
-	12	-	TRBJ1-2	TRBV27	CASKGSNYGYTF	TGTGCCAGCAAAGGGTCGAACTATGGCTACACCTTC
TRBD1	14	-	TRBJ1-2	TRBV27	CASSSPFDRDGYTF	TGTGCCAGCAGTTCACCTTTCGACAGGGACGGCTACACCTTC
-	14	-	TRBJ1-6	TRBV3-1/TRBV3-2	CASSSTEHNSPLHF	TGTGCCAGCAGCTCCACAGAGCATAATTCACCCCTCCACTTT
TRBD2	15	once	TRBJ2-3	TRBV20-1	CSASPASGAPDTQYF	TGCAGTGCTAGTCCGGCTAGCGGGGCCCCAGATACGCAGTATTTT
-	12	once	TRBJ2-7	TRBV3-1/TRBV3-2	CASRGGTYEQYF	TGTGCCAGCAGAGGTGGGACCTACGAGCAGTACTTC
-	16	-	TRBJ2-7	TRBV19	CASNTGTSKGNYEQYF	TGTGCCAGTAATACCGGGACCTCTAAAGGAAACTACGAGCAGTACTTC
-	14	-	TRBJ1-5	TRBV2	CASRDDRGSQPQHF	TGTGCCAGCAGGGACGACAGAGGGAGTCAGCCCCAGCATTTT
-	15	-	TRBJ1-5	TRBV6-5	CASIRTVTGNQPQHF	TGTGCCAGCATAAGAACAGTTACGGGCAATCAGCCCCAGCATTTT
-	13	once	TRBJ2-7	TRBV28	CASTDSLSYEQYF	TGTGCCAGCACGGACAGCCTCTCCTACGAGCAGTACTTC
-	14	-	TRBJ2-5	TRBV6-1	CASSDPFRGETQYF	TGTGCCAGCAGTGACCCGTTCAGGGGAGAGACCCAGTACTTC
-	13	-	TRBJ1-1	TRBV5-1	CASSFLVGTEAFF	TGCGCCAGCAGCTTCTTGGTGGGCACTGAAGCTTTCTTT
-	13	-	TRBJ2-3	TRBV30	CACNRETSDTQYF	TGTGCCTGTAACAGGGAAACCTCTGATACGCAGTATTTT
TRBD1	11	-	TRBJ1-3	TRBV6-6	CAGGQGDTIYF	TGTGCCGGGGGACAGGGAGACACCATATATTTT
-	14	-	TRBJ2-1	TRBV25-1	CASSAAGAGNEQFF	TGTGCCAGCAGTGCGGCAGGGGCTGGCAATGAGCAGTTCTTC
-	15	-	TRBJ1-1	TRBV5-1	CASSTTGGRNTEAFF	TGCGCCAGCAGCACTACTGGGGGGCGGAACACTGAAGCTTTCTTT
TRBD1	15	-	TRBJ1-1	TRBV7-3	CASSSRTGINTEAFF	TGTGCCAGCAGCTCAAGGACAGGGATAAACACTGAAGCTTTCTTT
-	14	-	TRBJ1-1	TRBV19	CASSRDNMNTEAFF	TGTGCCAGTAGTCGGGACAACATGAACACTGAAGCTTTCTTT
TRBD1	14	-	TRBJ1-4	TRBV4-3	CASSQNTGGAKLFF	TGCGCCAGCAGCCAAAACACAGGGGGCGCAAAACTGTTTTTT
-	12	-	TRBJ1-2	TRBV4-1	CASSQVGNGYTF	TGCGCCAGCAGCCAAGTAGGGAATGGCTACACCTTC
TRBD2	16	-	TRBJ2-5	TRBV18	CASSPQLAGVQETQYF	TGTGCCAGCTCACCACAACTAGCGGGAGTCCAAGAGACCCAGTACTTC
TRBD1	14	-	TRBJ2-2	TRBV29-1	CSVNPQGWTGELFF	TGCAGCGTTAACCCACAGGGGTGGACCGGGGAGCTGTTTTTT
-	15	-	TRBJ1-1	TRBV5-1	CASSLVVGSSTEAFF	TGCGCCAGCAGCTTGGTAGTAGGGTCGAGCACTGAAGCTTTCTTT
-	18	-	TRBJ2-7	TRBV24-1	CATSDFVPPPTHPYEQYF	TGTGCCACCAGTGATTTTGTCCCACCTCCGACTCATCCCTACGAGCAGTACTTC
-	15	-	TRBJ1-2	TRBV28	CASGGGNVRVFGYTF	TGTGCCAGCGGGGGGGGTAATGTCAGGGTATTTGGCTACACCTTC
-	13	-	TRBJ2-2	TRBV19	CASSIELTGELFF	TGTGCCAGTAGTATAGAACTCACCGGGGAGCTGTTTTTT
TRBD1	14	-	TRBJ1-2	TRBV30	CAWKGQGATYGYTF	TGTGCCTGGAAGGGCCAGGGGGCGACCTATGGCTACACCTTC
TRBD2	16	few	TRBJ2-2	TRBV3-1/TRBV3-2	CASSRSGGGITGELFF	TGTGCCAGCAGCCGTAGCGGGGGGGGAATCACCGGGGAGCTGTTTTTT
TRBD2	16	-	TRBJ2-5	TRBV3-1/TRBV3-2	CASSQAGGADQETQYF	TGTGCCAGCAGCCAAGCGGGGGGGGCTGACCAAGAGACCCAGTACTTC
-	13	-	TRBJ2-1	TRBV27	CASSFFLGGEQFF	TGTGCCAGCAGTTTTTTCCTGGGGGGTGAGCAGTTCTTC
-	14	-	TRBJ1-2	TRBV10-3	CAISESGVSYGYTF	TGTGCCATCAGTGAGTCCGGGGTGTCCTATGGCTACACCTTC
-	14	-	TRBJ2-5	TRBV7-2	CASSPSTPRETQYF	TGTGCCAGCAGCCCCAGCACCCCCCGAGAGACCCAGTACTTC
-	14	-	TRBJ1-2	TRBV6-1	CASSPRGQLGGYTF	TGTGCCAGCAGTCCCCGTGGCCAACTTGGAGGCTACACCTTC
-	16	-	TRBJ1-3	TRBV2	CASSEGTPGSGNTIYF	TGTGCCAGCAGTGAAGGTACTCCAGGTTCGGGAAACACCATATATTTT
TRBD1	15	-	TRBJ1-5	TRBV6-4	CASSRDSYSNQPQHF	TGTGCCAGCAGTAGGGACAGCTATAGCAATCAGCCCCAGCATTTT
-	16	-	TRBJ1-1	TRBV4-2	CASSQDSAGLNTEAFF	TGTGCCAGCAGCCAAGATTCAGCGGGGTTGAACACTGAAGCTTTCTTT
TRBD1	14	-	TRBJ2-5	TRBV7-3	CASSLGTGAETQYF	TGTGCCAGCAGCTTAGGAACAGGGGCCGAGACCCAGTACTTC